A single sample gave rise to the 27 T cell receptor beta chains below, sequenced in a study of T cell responses to AZD1222 COVID-19 vaccine. Sequenced by immunoSEQ multiplex PCR; TCRdb stores in-frame clones only, minus some. The data show over 100,000 clones, about 90% seen once. Material: peripheral blood, obtained on day 0 of AZD1222 vaccination. Source of these receptors: an adult in good health.

This clone was detected once. The gene calls are TRBV19 and TRBJ2-2; the D call may be TRBD1 or TRBD2 (5 bases each). Germline assignment: CDR1 LNHDA and CDR2 SQIVND (reference sequence). V was shortened by 10 bases and J by 4 bases, with 16 bases between the two germline ends. The CDR3 length is 14 residues. The CDR3 here is CATPDPRGTGELFF. CDR3 sequence (DNA): TGTGCCACCCCGGATCCGAGGGGCACCGGGGAGCTGTTTTTT.

The rearrangement links TRBV5-6 to TRBJ2-5, with 7 bases that match TRBD1. V lost 4 bases, J lost 2 bases, and 2 bases stayed unmatched. The length of the CDR3 is 13 residues. CDR1 SGHDT and CDR2 YYEEEE come from the germline V gene. The CDR3 reads CASSHRGQETQYF. The DNA for the CDR3 is TGTGCCAGCAGCCACAGGGGACAAGAGACCCAGTACTTC.

V is TRBV2 and J is TRBJ1-5; D uncertain. The CDR3 spans 15 residues. Germline V gives CDR1 SNHLY, CDR2 FYNNEI. V was pared by 0 bases and J by 4 bases, with 10 bases between. The DNA of the CDR3 is TGTGCCAGCAGTGAAGCGTTGTGGGCGAATCAGCCCCAGCATTTT. Translating gives CASSEALWANQPQHF.

The chain carries TRBV5-4 and TRBJ1-1; D perhaps matches TRBD1 (6 bases). Deletions cut 8 bases from V and 1 base from J, with 15 bases between. Germline V gives CDR1 SGHNT, CDR2 YYREEE (reference sequence). The CDR3 contains 14 residues. The CDR3 bases are TGTGCCAGTTACCACTTACAGGGGAACACTGAAGCTTTCTTT. This gives the protein CASYHLQGNTEAFF. Full variable domain (rest looked up from reference TRBV5-4 and TRBJ1-1): ETGVTQSPTHLIKTRGQQVTLRCSSQSGHNTVSWYQQALGQGPQFIFQYYREEENGRGNFPPRFSGLQFPNYSSELNVNALELDDSALYLCASYHLQGNTEAFFGQGTRLTVV.

The chain uses TRBV7-9 and TRBJ1-5, with D maybe TRBD1 (6 bases). Trimming stripped 5 bases from V and 5 bases from J, with 13 bases between. The CDR3 is 14 residues long. Germline CDR1 is SEHNR and CDR2 is FQNEAQ (reference sequence). CDR3 nucleotides: TGTGCCAGCAGCCAAACAGGGAACCATCAGCCCCAGCATTTT. Protein product: CASSQTGNHQPQHF.

V usage is TRBV6-5 and J usage is TRBJ2-7; weak D call: TRBD2 (6 bases). The CDR3 runs 13 residues. V lost 8 bases and J 6 bases, leaving 17 bases between the germline ends. Germline assignment: CDR1 MNHEY and CDR2 SVGAGI. This CDR3 is CASQGRGLSEQYF. The CDR3 DNA reads TGTGCCAGCCAAGGACGGGGGTTGTCCGAGCAGTACTTC.

This clone was detected once. V gene TRBV15 combines with J gene TRBJ1-5; D is uncertain. The V end lost 3 bases, the J end lost 4 bases, and 4 bases lay between the germline ends. The germline gives CDR1 LNHNV, CDR2 YYDKDF (reference sequence). The CDR3 loop spans 12 amino acids. Here the CDR3 DNA reads TGTGCCACCAGCAGTAATAATCAGCCCCAGCATTTT. Translation gives CATSSNNQPQHF.

The chain recombines TRBV2 with TRBJ2-1; 11 nucleotides line up with TRBD2. Trimming removed 8 bases from V and 4 bases from J; junction bases left unmatched: 4. This CDR3 spans 14 amino acids. The germline V gene encodes CDR1 SNHLY and CDR2 FYNNEI. The CDR3 nucleotides read TGTGCCAGCTCTACTAGCGGGAGTTACAATGAGCAGTTCTTC. This encodes CASSTSGSYNEQFF.

The rearrangement joins TRBV11-2 to TRBJ1-1; no definite D call. The V end lost 4 bases, the J end lost 4 bases, and 13 bases lay between the germline ends. The CDR3 totals 14 residues. From germline, CDR1 is SGHAT and CDR2 FQNNGV. The DNA for the CDR3 is TGTGCCAGCAGCTGGGGTCTTTGGGGCACTGAAGCTTTCTTT. Protein product: CASSWGLWGTEAFF.

The rearrangement links TRBV2 to TRBJ1-1; 9 bases align to TRBD1. Germline V gene data show CDR1 as SNHLY and CDR2 as FYNNEI. The CDR3 runs 13 residues. Unmatched junction bases numbered 3, after V lost 6 bases and J lost 4 bases. The CDR3 coding sequence is TGTGCCAGCAGGGGACAGGGTTTCACTGAAGCTTTCTTT. Protein sequence: CASRGQGFTEAFF.

V gene TRBV5-1 combines with J gene TRBJ2-3, with D possibly being TRBD2 (7 bases). CDR3 length: 17 amino acids. Germline-derived CDR1 and CDR2 are SGHRS and YFSETQ. V gave up 0 bases and J gave up 2 bases, with 16 bases separating them. Here the CDR3 reads CASSLVVGGQNTDTQYF. In DNA form, the CDR3 reads TGCGCCAGCAGCTTGGTGGTGGGGGGGCAAAACACAGATACGCAGTATTTT.

The V call is TRBV5-1, the J call TRBJ2-7; D perhaps matches TRBD1 (6 bases). The CDR3 has 13 residues. In germline, CDR1 is SGHRS, CDR2 YFSETQ. Trimming left V 4 bases short and J 4 bases short, with 12 bases between. The CDR3 bases are TGCGCCAGCAGCCCTCAAAGGGGGTACGAGCAGTACTTC. It yields the protein CASSPQRGYEQYF.

The chain carries TRBV11-2 and TRBJ1-4; TRBD1 might be the D (5 bases). The V end was cut by 5 bases, the J end by 8 bases, with 15 bases between. The CDR3 is 14 residues long. The germline gives CDR1 SGHAT, CDR2 FQNNGV. CDR3 region: CASSLGTQGEKLFF. For the CDR3, the DNA is TGTGCCAGCAGCCTCGGGACCCAAGGCGAAAAACTGTTTTTT.

The V call is TRBV18, the J call TRBJ1-1; 7 bases fit TRBD1. The germline CDR1 and CDR2 sequences are KGHSH and LQKENI. The CDR3 runs 15 residues. V shed 3 bases, J shed 0 bases, and the junction held 4 bases outside the gene matches. The CDR3 coding sequence is TGTGCCAGCTCACCCGACAGGGCCATGAACACTGAAGCTTTCTTT. Residues: CASSPDRAMNTEAFF.

The gene calls are TRBV9 and TRBJ2-1; TRBD2 aligns across 13 bases. Germline loops: CDR1 SGDLS, CDR2 YYNGEE. The CDR3 contains 16 residues. V was clipped by 4 bases and J by 7 bases; unmatched bases: 8. CDR3 DNA sequence: TGTGCCAGCAGCTCGGGACTAGCGGGATCGGGAAATGAGCAGTTCTTC. Translation gives CASSSGLAGSGNEQFF.

This chain links TRBV5-1 with TRBJ1-2; D is unresolved. This CDR3 has 13 residues. Between the trimmed V and J ends, which lost 1 base and 2 bases, there was a span of 6 bases. The germline V gene has CDR1 SGHRS and CDR2 YFSETQ. CDR3 in amino acids: CASSLSGNYGYTF. In nucleotides, the CDR3 is TGCGCCAGCAGCTTGTCTGGGAACTATGGCTACACCTTC.

The chain carries TRBV3-1 (or the pseudogene TRBV3-2) and TRBJ1-1; D is perhaps TRBD1 (6 bases). The germline V gene encodes CDR1 LGHDT and CDR2 YNNKEL (reference sequence). The CDR3 has 13 amino acids. Trimming shortened V by 5 bases and J by 5 bases, and 12 bases separated the two germline ends. The CDR3 reads CASSGTLGTEAFF. The DNA for the CDR3 is TGTGCCAGCAGCGGGACACTTGGTACTGAAGCTTTCTTT.

The CDR3 DNA reads TGTGCCTGGAGTTCTTCCTACGAGCAGTACTTC. This translates into CAWSSSYEQYF. This sequence joins TRBV30 and TRBJ2-7; D unclear. The V gene's germline CDR1 is GTSNPN and CDR2 SVGIG (reference sequence). This CDR3 is 11 amino acids long. The V end was cut by 2 bases, the J end by 1 base, with 3 bases between.

This clone was picked up one time. The chain has TRBV6-6 and TRBJ1-2, with 8 bases identical to TRBD1. V shed 6 bases, J shed 5 bases, and the junction held 8 bases outside the gene matches. The CDR3 has 14 residues. The germline V gene encodes CDR1 MNHNY and CDR2 SVGAGI (reference sequence). The chain's CDR3 is CASRIGQGIYGYTF. The CDR3 region has the DNA TGTGCCAGCAGGATCGGACAGGGCATTTATGGCTACACCTTC.

The chain has TRBV6-6 and TRBJ2-3; 10 bases agree with TRBD2. CDR1 and CDR2 (germline): MNHNY, SVGAGI (reference sequence). V was pared by 5 bases and J by 4 bases, with 6 bases of the junction left unmatched. The CDR3 has 15 amino acids. CDR3 region: CASSSASGSPDTQYF. CDR3 sequence (DNA): TGTGCCAGCAGTAGCGCTAGCGGGAGTCCAGATACGCAGTATTTT.

CDR3 DNA: TGCGCCAGCAGCCCGGGACTAGCGGGGGCCCTAAACCAAGAGACCCAGTACTTC. Amino acids: CASSPGLAGALNQETQYF. This rearrangement joins TRBV5-1 to TRBJ2-5; TRBD2 agrees at 14 bases. With 4 bases clipped from V and 0 bases from J, the junction kept 8 bases outside the gene matches. The CDR3 is made up of 18 amino acids. The germline V gene encodes CDR1 SGHRS and CDR2 YFSETQ.

CDR3 protein: CASSPLRQLNTGELFF. Written as DNA, the CDR3 is TGTGCCAGCAGCCCTCTTCGACAACTGAACACCGGGGAGCTGTTTTTT. The chain recombines TRBV7-9 with TRBJ2-2; D ambiguous. Per the germline V gene, CDR1 is SEHNR and CDR2 is FQNEAQ (reference sequence). The CDR3 consists of 16 residues. Trimming removed 5 bases at V and 1 base at J, with 14 bases between.

This chain connects TRBV19 to TRBJ1-1; D not certain. Germline V gene sequence: CDR1 LNHDA, CDR2 SQIVND (reference sequence). Trimming stripped 3 bases from V and 3 bases from J, with 8 bases between. The CDR3 has 13 residues. CDR3 residues: CASSITADTEAFF. In DNA form, the CDR3 reads TGTGCCAGTAGTATCACGGCAGACACTGAAGCTTTCTTT.

This rearrangement joins TRBV9 to TRBJ1-4; 7 nucleotides line up with TRBD1. This CDR3 region has 15 residues. Losses at the gene ends were 4 bases for V and 3 bases for J; bases not matched to a gene: 6. Germline CDR1 and CDR2: SGDLS and YYNGEE. The DNA for the CDR3 is TGTGCCAGCAGCCCCCGACAGGGTCCTAATGAAAAACTGTTTTTT. Its translation is CASSPRQGPNEKLFF.

This clone was picked up one time. The chain is built from TRBV6-5 and TRBJ1-1; D possibly corresponds to TRBD1 (5 bases). Trimming removed 3 bases from V and 0 bases from J, with 11 bases in between. Germline V CDR1 and CDR2: MNHEY, SVGAGI. CDR3 length equals 15 residues. The CDR3 DNA is TGTGCCAGCAGTTATGGAGGGGACTTGAACACTGAAGCTTTCTTT. It specifies CASSYGGDLNTEAFF.

CDR3 sequence reads: CASSALDRVGTEAFF. In DNA form, the CDR3 reads TGTGCCAGTAGTGCGCTGGACAGGGTGGGCACTGAAGCTTTCTTT. This chain joins TRBV19 and TRBJ1-1, with 8 positions matching TRBD1. J gave up 4 bases and V 5 bases, and 9 bases lay outside the gene matches. There are 15 residues in the CDR3. CDR1 is LNHDA, CDR2 SQIVND, per germline (reference sequence).

This rearrangement joins TRBV9 to TRBJ1-2; 9 nucleotides agree with TRBD1. Trimming cost V 4 bases and J 8 bases; bases outside gene matches: 12. Germline V lookup: CDR1 SGDLS, CDR2 YYNGEE. This CDR3 is 15 amino acids long. As DNA, the CDR3 is TGTGCCAGCAGCACCTGGACAGGGGCATTGGTGGGCTACACCTTC. Translating it yields CASSTWTGALVGYTF.